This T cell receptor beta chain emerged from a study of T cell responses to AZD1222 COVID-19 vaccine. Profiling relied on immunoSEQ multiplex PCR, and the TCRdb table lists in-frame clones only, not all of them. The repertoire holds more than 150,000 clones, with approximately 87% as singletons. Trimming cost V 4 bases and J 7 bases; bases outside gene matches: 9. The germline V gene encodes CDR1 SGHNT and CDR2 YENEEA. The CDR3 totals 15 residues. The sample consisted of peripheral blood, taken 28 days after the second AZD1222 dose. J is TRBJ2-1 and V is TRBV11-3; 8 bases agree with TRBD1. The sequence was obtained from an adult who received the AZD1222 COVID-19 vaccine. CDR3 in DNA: TGTGCCAGCAGCTACCGGACAGGGAGGATGAATGAGCAGTTCTTC. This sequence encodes CASSYRTGRMNEQFF.